This entry features one T cell receptor (beta chain) sequence. What it binds is unknown. A junction boundary mismatches the germline segment, possibly from a read error. CDR1 and CDR2 from the germline V gene are ENHRY and SYGVKD. The CDR3 contains 14 residues. This record belongs to a study of cytomegalovirus exposure and HLA in healthy donors. Broader study findings: When the data were analyzed later, several of the most significant clusters appeared to be linked to common viral pathogens. The study carried out a later analysis of TCR beta sequences. It associated around 17,000 of them with specific HLA alleles at a false discovery rate of 0.05. Productive rates of about 87% or about 30% were seen for most TCR beta V segments in an earlier analysis. Excluded: some indistinguishable V segments such as TRBV6-2 and TRBV6-3.

PCR primers comprised 60 Vbeta and 13 Jbeta primers. Only in-frame clones appear in the TCRdb table, and some are missing; sequencing was by immunoSEQ multiplex PCR. The table lists 220,000 or so clones, 65% to 75% of them singletons. This rearrangement joins TRBV10-3 to TRBJ1-2, with a weak D call TRBD1 (6 bases). The clonotype comes from a woman aged 25-40 years in good health and CMV-seronegative. The sequenced sample was PBMCs. CDR3 residues: CASSLTQGMGGYTF. Here the CDR3 DNA reads TGTGCCAGCAGTTTAACTCAGGGGATGGGTGGCTACACCTTC.